This T cell receptor beta chain derives from a study of T-cell reconstitution after alpha-beta-depleted transplantation in children. Unique molecular identifiers were built into the TCRbeta library. One entry per CDR3 protein, called by TCRdb with MiXCR from the PCR reads. The sample holds roughly 200,000 distinct CDR3 sequences, around 10% seen once. The germline V gene has CDR1 LGHDT and CDR2 YNNKEL (reference sequence). Trimming stripped 0 bases from V and 5 bases from J, with 11 bases between. This CDR3 is 15 amino acids long. The starting material was PBMCs from the stem cell graft donor, obtained from the stem cell graft. The clonotype comes from a human donor who donated a stem cell graft to a child with acute lymphoblastic leukemia. The chain uses TRBV3-1 and TRBJ2-1; D could derive from TRBD1 or TRBD2 (5 bases each). The CDR3 nucleotides are TGTGCCAGCAGCCAAGAGTGGGGGAAGGACAATGAGCAGTTCTTC. Protein product: CASSQEWGKDNEQFF.